A few counts support the clone carrying this T cell receptor (beta chain). Its specificity is not known. This entry is derived from a study of response to subunit inactivated influenza vaccine. Study-wide results and caveats: Each seasonal influenza vaccination recruits few new T cells, the authors suggested.

One entry per CDR3 protein, called by TCRdb with MiXCR from the RT-PCR reads. The sample carries about 650,000 distinct CDR3 sequences, about 14% recorded once. Germline CDR1 and CDR2: DFQATT and SNEGSKA (reference sequence). Losses at the gene ends were 8 bases for V and 3 bases for J; bases not matched to a gene: 11. CDR3 length equals 14 residues. This receptor was obtained from a man between 50 and 59 years old who received an inactivated influenza vaccine. The source was PBMCs from blood, collected 14 days before vaccination. The chain recombines TRBV20-1 with TRBJ2-3; 7 bases line up with TRBD2. For the CDR3, the DNA is TGCAGTCCTCGAGGCGGGAGCATGACAGATACGCAGTATTTT. Translating gives CSPRGGSMTDTQYF.